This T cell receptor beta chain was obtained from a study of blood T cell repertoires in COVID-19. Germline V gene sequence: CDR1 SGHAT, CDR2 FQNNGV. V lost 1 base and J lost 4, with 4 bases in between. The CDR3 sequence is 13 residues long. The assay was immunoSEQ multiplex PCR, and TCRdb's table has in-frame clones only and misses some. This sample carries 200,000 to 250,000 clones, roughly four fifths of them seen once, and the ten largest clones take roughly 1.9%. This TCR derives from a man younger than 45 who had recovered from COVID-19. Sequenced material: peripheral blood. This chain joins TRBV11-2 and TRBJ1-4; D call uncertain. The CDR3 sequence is CASSLGLNEKLFF. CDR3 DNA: TGTGCCAGCAGCTTAGGGCTTAATGAAAAACTGTTTTTT.